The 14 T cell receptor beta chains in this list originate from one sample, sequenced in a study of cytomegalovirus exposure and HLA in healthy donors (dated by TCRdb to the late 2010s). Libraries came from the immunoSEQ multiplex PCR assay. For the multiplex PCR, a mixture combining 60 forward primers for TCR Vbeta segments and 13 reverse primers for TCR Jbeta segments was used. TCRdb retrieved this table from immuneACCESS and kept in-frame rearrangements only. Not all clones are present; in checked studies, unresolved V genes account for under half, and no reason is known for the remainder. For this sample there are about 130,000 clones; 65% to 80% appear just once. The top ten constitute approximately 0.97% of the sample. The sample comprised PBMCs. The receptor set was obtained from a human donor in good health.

The CDR3 DNA reads as TGTGCCAGCGGCCCGCCGACAGGGGGATTACAAGAGACCCAGTACTTC. Translating it yields CASGPPTGGLQETQYF. The V call is TRBV7-9, the J call TRBJ2-5, with 9 bases that match TRBD1. Trimming removed 8 bases from V and 2 bases from J; junction bases left unmatched: 12. Germline V CDR1 and CDR2: SEHNR, FQNEAQ (reference sequence). The CDR3 is 16 residues long.

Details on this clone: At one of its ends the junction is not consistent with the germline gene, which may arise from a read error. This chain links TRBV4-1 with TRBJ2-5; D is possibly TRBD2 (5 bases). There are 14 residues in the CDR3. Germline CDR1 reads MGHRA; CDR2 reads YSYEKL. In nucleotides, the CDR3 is TGTGCCAGCAGCCAATTCGGGGTAGAAGAGACCCAGTACTTC. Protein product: CASSQFGVEETQYF.

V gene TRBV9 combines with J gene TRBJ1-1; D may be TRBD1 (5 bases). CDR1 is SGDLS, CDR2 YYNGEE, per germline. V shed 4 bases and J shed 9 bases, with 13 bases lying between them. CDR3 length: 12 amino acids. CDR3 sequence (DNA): TGTGCCAGCAGCCCGGGGGAGCACAAAGCTTTCTTT. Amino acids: CASSPGEHKAFF.

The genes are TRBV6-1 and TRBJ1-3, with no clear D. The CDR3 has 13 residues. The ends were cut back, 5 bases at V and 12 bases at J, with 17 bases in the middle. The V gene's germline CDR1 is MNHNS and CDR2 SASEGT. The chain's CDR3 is CASSFLPAGVIYF. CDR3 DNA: TGTGCCAGCAGTTTCCTTCCGGCGGGCGTCATATATTTT.

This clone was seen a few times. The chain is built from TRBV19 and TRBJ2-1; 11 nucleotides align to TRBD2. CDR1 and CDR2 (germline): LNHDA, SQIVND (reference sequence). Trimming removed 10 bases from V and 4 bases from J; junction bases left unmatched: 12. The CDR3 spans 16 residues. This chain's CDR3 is CATSGGASGGYNEQFF. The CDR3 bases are TGTGCCACCTCAGGGGGGGCTAGCGGGGGGTACAATGAGCAGTTCTTC.

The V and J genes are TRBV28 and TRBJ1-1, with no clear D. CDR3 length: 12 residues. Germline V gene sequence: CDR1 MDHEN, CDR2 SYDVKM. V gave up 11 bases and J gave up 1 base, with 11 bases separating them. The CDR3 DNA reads TGTGCCTCCTTAGGAGCGAACACTGAAGCTTTCTTT. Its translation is CASLGANTEAFF.

The chain's CDR3 is CASSIPASTDTQYF. DNA of the CDR3: TGTGCCAGTAGTATTCCAGCGTCCACAGATACGCAGTATTTT. This sequence joins TRBV19 and TRBJ2-3; no clear D. Between the trimmed V and J ends, which lost 3 bases and 2 bases, there was a span of 9 bases. This CDR3 is built from 14 residues. Germline V CDR1 and CDR2: LNHDA, SQIVND (reference sequence). Supplemented by reference TRBV19 and TRBJ2-3, the full variable domain reads DGGITQSPKYLFRKEGQNVTLSCEQNLNHDAMYWYRQDPGQGLRLIYYSQIVNDFQKGDIAEGYSVSREKKESFPLTVTSAQKNPTAFYLCASSIPASTDTQYFGPGTRLTVL.

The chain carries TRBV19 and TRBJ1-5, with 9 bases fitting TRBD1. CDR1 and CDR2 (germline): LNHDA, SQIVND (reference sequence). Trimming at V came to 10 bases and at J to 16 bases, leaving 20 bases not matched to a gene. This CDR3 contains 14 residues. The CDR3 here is CATSAGTGPPPLHF. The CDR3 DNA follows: TGTGCCACCTCGGCCGGGACAGGGCCTCCCCCATTACATTTT.

CDR3 loop: CASSRFSGADSYEQYF. CDR3 sequence (DNA): TGTGCCAGTAGTCGATTTAGCGGAGCAGACTCCTACGAGCAGTACTTC. This chain uses TRBV19 with TRBJ2-7; weak D call: TRBD2 (6 bases). Germline lookup yields CDR1 LNHDA and CDR2 SQIVND (reference sequence). Trimming took off 5 bases at V and 0 bases at J, with 17 bases between the two ends. The CDR3 covers 16 residues.

CDR3 DNA: TGTGCCAGCAGTTATGGGCAGGGCGGATCGGAGTACTTC. Protein: CASSYGQGGSEYF. The chain is built from TRBV6-5 and TRBJ2-5, with D maybe TRBD1 (5 bases). Trimming stripped 3 bases from V and 12 bases from J, with 17 bases between. The CDR3 totals 13 residues. CDR1 and CDR2 from the germline V gene are MNHEY and SVGAGI.

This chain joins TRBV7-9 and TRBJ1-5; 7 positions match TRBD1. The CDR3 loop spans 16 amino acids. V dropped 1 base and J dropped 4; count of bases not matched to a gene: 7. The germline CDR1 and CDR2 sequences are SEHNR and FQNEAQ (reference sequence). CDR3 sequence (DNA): TGTGCCAGCAGCTTAGGCCCCGGGACAGCGAATCAGCCCCAGCATTTT. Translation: CASSLGPGTANQPQHF.

CDR3 in DNA: TGTGCCAGCAGCCGCCAGGGGGCAACTAATGAAAAACTGTTTTTT. Protein product: CASSRQGATNEKLFF. The chain has TRBV5-5 and TRBJ1-4, with 7 bases identical to TRBD1. In germline, CDR1 is SGHKS, CDR2 YYEKEE (reference sequence). The CDR3 extends over 15 amino acids. The V and J ends lost 4 bases and 0 bases, in that order; junction bases with no gene match: 3.

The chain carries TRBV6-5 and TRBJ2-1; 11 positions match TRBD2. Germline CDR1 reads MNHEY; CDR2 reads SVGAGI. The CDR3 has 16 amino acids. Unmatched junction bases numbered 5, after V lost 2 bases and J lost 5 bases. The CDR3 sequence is CASSYPLAGGDNEQFF. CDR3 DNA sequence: TGTGCCAGCAGTTACCCCCTAGCGGGGGGAGACAATGAGCAGTTCTTC.

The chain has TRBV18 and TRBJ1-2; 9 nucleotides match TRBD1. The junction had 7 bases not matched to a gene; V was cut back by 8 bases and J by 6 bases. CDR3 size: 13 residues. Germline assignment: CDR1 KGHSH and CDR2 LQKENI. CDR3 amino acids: CASDPGQGNGYTF. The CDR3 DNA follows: TGTGCCAGCGATCCGGGACAGGGAAATGGCTACACCTTC.